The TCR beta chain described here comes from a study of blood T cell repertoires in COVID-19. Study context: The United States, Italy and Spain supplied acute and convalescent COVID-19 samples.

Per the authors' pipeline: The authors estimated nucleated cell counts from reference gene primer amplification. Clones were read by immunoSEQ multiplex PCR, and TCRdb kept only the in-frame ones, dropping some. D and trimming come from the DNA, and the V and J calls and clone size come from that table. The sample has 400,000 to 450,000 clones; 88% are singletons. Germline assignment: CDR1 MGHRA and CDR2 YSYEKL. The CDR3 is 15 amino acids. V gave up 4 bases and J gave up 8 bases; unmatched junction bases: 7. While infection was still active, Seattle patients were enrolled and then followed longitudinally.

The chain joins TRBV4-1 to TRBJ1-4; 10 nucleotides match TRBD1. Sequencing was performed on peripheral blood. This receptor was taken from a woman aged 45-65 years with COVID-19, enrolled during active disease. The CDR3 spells CASSPPTGGGEKLFF. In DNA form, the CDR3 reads TGCGCCAGCAGCCCCCCGACAGGGGGCGGGGAAAAACTGTTTTTT.